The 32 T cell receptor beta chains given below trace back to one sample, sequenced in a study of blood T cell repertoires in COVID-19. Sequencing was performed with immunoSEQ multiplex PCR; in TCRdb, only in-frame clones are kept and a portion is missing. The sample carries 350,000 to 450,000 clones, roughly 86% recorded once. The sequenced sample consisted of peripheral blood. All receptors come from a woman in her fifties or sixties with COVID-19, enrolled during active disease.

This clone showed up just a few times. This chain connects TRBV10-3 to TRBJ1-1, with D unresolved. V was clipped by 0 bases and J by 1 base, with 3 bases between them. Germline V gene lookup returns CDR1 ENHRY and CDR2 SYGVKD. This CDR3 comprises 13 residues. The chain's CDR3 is CAISESANTEAFF. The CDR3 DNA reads TGTGCCATCAGTGAGTCAGCGAACACTGAAGCTTTCTTT.

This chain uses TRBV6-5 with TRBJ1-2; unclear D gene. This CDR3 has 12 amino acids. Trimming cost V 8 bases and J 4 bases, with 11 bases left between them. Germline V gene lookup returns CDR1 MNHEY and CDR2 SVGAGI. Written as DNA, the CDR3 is TGTGCCAGCCGACGGCAGGCCTATGGCTACACCTTC. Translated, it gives CASRRQAYGYTF.

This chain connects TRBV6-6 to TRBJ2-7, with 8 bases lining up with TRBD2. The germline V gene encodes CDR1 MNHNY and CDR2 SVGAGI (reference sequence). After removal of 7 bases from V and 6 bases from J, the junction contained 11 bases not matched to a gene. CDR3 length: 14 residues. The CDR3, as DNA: TGTGCCAGCACTCCTCGGGGGGGCCGCCTCGAGCAGTACTTC. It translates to CASTPRGGRLEQYF.

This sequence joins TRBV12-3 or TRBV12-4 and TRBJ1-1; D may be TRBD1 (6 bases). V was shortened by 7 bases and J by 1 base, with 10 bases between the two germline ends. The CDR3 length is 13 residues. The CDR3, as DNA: TGTGCCAGCACCAGGACAGAGAACACTGAAGCTTTCTTT. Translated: CASTRTENTEAFF.

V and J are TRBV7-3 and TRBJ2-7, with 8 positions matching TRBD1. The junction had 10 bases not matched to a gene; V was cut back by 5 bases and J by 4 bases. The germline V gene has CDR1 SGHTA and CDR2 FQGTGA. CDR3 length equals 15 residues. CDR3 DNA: TGTGCCAGCAGCCCCTCCGGGACAGGTGTGTACGAGCAGTACTTC. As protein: CASSPSGTGVYEQYF.

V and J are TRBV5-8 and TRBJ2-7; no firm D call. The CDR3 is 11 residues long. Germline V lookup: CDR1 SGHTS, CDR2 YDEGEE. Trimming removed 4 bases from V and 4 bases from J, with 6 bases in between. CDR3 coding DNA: TGTGCCAGCAGCCAACAATACGAGCAGTACTTC. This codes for CASSQQYEQYF. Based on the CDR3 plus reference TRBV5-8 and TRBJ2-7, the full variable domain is EAGVTQSPTHLIKTRGQQATLRCSPISGHTSVYWYQQALGLGLQFLLWYDEGEERNRGNFPPRFSGRQFPNYSSELNVNALELEDSALYLCASSQQYEQYFGPGTRLTVT.

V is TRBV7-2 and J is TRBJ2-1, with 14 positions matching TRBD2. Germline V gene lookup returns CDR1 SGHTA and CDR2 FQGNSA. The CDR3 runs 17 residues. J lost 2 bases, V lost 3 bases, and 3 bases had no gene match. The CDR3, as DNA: TGTGCCAGCAGCTTGACTAGCGGGGGGGCTCCCTACAATGAGCAGTTCTTC. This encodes CASSLTSGGAPYNEQFF.

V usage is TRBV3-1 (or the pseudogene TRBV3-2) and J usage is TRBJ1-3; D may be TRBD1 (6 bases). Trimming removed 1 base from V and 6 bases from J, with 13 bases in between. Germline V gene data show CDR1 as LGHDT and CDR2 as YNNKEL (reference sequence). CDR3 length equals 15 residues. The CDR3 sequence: CASSQGTAPLNTIYF. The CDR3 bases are TGTGCCAGCAGCCAAGGGACAGCCCCGTTAAACACCATATATTTT.

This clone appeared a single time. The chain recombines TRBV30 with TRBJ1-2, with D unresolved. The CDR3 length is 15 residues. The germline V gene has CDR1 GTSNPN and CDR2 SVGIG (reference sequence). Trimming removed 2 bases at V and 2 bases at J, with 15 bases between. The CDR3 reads CAWSRGSGPNYGYTF. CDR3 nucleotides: TGTGCCTGGAGTAGAGGGTCTGGGCCGAACTATGGCTACACCTTC.

In nucleotides, the CDR3 is TGTGCCAGCAGGGGCGGGACAGTCGAAGCTTTCTTT. Translating gives CASRGGTVEAFF. This chain connects TRBV6-6 to TRBJ1-1; 7 bases agree with TRBD1. Per germline, CDR1 MNHNY and CDR2 SVGAGI (reference sequence). The CDR3 length is 12 residues. V was pared by 6 bases and J by 8 bases, with 6 bases of the junction left unmatched.

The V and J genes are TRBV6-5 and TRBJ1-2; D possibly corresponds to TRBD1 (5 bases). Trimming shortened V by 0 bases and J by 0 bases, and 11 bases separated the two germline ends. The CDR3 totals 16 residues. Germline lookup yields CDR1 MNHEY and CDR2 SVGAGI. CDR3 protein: CASSYSLREANYGYTF. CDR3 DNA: TGTGCCAGCAGTTACTCGCTCAGGGAAGCTAACTATGGCTACACCTTC.

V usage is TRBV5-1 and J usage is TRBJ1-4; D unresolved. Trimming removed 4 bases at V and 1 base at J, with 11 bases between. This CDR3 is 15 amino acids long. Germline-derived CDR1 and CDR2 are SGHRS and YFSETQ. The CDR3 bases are TGCGCCAGCAGCCTTAGTGTTTTAACTAATGAAAAACTGTTTTTT. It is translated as CASSLSVLTNEKLFF. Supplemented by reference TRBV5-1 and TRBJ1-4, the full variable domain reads KAGVTQTPRYLIKTRGQQVTLSCSPISGHRSVSWYQQTPGQGLQFLFEYFSETQRNKGNFPGRFSGRQFSNSRSEMNVSTLELGDSALYLCASSLSVLTNEKLFFGSGTQLSVL.

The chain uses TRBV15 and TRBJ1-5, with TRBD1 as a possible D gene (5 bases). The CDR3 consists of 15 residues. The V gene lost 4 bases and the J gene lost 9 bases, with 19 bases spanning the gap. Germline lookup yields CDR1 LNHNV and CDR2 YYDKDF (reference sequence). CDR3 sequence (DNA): TGTGCCACCAGCACCGTCGGACAAGGGTATCGGCCCCAGCATTTT. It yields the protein CATSTVGQGYRPQHF.

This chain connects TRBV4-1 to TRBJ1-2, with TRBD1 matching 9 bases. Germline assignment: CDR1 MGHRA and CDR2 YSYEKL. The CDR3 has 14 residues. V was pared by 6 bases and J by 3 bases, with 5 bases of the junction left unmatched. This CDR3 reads CASRKTGGYYGYTF. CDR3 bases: TGCGCCAGCAGAAAAACAGGGGGCTACTATGGCTACACCTTC.

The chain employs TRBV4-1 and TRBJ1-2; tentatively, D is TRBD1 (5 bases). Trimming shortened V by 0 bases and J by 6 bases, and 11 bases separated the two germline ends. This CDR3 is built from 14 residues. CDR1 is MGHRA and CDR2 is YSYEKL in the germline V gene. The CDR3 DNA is TGCGCCAGCAGCCAAGAAGAAGGGGTGGATGGCTACACCTTC. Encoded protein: CASSQEEGVDGYTF.

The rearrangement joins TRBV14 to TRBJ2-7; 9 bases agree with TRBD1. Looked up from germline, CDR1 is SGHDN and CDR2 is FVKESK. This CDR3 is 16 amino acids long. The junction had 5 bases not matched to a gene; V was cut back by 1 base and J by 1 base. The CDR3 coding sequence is TGTGCCAGCAGCCAAGCATACAGGGGGCTGTCCTACGAGCAGTACTTC. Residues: CASSQAYRGLSYEQYF.

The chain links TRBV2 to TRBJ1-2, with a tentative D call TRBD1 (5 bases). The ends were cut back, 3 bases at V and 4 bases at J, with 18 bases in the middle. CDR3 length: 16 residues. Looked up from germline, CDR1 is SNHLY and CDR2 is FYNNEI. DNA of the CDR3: TGTGCCAGCAGTGAGGGTTACAGGTGGGCCGTCTATGGCTACACCTTC. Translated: CASSEGYRWAVYGYTF. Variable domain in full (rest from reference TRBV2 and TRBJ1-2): EPEVTQTPSHQVTQMGQEVILRCVPISNHLYFYWYRQILGQKVEFLVSFYNNEISEKSEIFDDQFSVERPDGSNFTLKIRSTKLEDSAMYFCASSEGYRWAVYGYTFGSGTRLTVV.

The CDR3 protein is CASSTRGSYNSPLHF. The DNA for the CDR3 is TGTGCCAGTAGTACCAGGGGCTCCTATAATTCACCCCTCCACTTT. The rearrangement uses TRBV19 and TRBJ1-6; TRBD1 is a possible D gene (6 bases). The CDR3 contains 15 residues. The germline V and J ends were trimmed by 4 bases and 0 bases, with 7 bases remaining between them. Per germline, CDR1 LNHDA and CDR2 SQIVND (reference sequence). Combining the CDR3 with reference TRBV19 and TRBJ1-6 gives the whole variable domain DGGITQSPKYLFRKEGQNVTLSCEQNLNHDAMYWYRQDPGQGLRLIYYSQIVNDFQKGDIAEGYSVSREKKESFPLTVTSAQKNPTAFYLCASSTRGSYNSPLHFGNGTRLTVT.

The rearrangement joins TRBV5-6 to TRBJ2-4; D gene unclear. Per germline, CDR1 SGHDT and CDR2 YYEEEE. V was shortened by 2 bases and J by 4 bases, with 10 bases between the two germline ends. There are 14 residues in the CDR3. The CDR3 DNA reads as TGTGCCAGCAGCTTCGTTTCCACAAAAAACATTCAGTACTTC. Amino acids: CASSFVSTKNIQYF.

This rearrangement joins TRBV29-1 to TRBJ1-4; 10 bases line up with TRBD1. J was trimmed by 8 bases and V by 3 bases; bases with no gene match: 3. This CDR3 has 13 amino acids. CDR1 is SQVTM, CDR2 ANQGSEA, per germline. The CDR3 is CSVEEGQGEKLFF. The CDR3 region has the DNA TGCAGCGTTGAGGAGGGACAGGGGGAAAAACTGTTTTTT.

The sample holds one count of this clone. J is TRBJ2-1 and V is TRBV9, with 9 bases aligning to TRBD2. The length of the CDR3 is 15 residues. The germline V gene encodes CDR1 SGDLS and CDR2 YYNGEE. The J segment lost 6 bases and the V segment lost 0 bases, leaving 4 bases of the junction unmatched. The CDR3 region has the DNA TGTGCCAGCAGCGTAGGGGGACTAGCTTCCAATGAGCAGTTCTTC. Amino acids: CASSVGGLASNEQFF.

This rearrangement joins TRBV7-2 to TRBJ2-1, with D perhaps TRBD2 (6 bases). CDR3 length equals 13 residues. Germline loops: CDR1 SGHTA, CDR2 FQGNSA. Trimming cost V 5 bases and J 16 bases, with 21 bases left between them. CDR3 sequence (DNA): TGTGCCAGCAGCCTGCCGGGACTTCAGAGGTCATTCTTC. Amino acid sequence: CASSLPGLQRSFF.

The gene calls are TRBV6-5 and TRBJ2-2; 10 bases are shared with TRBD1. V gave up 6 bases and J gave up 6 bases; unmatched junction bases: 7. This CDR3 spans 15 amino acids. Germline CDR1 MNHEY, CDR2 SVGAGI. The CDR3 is CASSRRTGGAGELFF. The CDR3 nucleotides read TGTGCCAGCAGCCGTCGGACAGGGGGGGCCGGGGAGCTGTTTTTT.

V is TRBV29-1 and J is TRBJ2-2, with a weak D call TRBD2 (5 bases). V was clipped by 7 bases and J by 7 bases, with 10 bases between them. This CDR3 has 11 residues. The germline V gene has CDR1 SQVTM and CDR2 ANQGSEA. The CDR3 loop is CSAMRVGELFF. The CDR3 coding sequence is TGCAGCGCCATGAGGGTCGGGGAGCTGTTTTTT.

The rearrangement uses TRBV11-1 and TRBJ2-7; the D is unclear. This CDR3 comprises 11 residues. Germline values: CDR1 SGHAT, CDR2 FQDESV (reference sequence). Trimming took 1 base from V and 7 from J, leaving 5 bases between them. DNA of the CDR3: TGTGCCAGCAGCTTAGTACAAGAGCAGTACTTC. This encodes CASSLVQEQYF.

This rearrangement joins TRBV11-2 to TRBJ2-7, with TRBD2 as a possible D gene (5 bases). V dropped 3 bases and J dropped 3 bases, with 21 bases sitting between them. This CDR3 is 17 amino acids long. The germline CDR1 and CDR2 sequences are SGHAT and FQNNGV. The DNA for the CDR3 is TGTGCCAGCAGCTTTGGGCTAGCACTAGAAGTTCTCTACGAGCAGTACTTC. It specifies CASSFGLALEVLYEQYF.

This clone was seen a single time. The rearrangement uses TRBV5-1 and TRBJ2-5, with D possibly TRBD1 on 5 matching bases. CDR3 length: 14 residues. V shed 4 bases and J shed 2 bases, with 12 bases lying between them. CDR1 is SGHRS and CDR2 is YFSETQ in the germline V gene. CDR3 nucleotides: TGCGCCAGCAGCCCCGACAGTAGGCAAGAGACCCAGTACTTC. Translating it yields CASSPDSRQETQYF.

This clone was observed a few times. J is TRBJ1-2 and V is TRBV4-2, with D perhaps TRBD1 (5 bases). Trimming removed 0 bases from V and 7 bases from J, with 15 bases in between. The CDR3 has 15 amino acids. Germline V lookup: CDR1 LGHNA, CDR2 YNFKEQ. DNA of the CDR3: TGTGCCAGCAGCCAAGACAGGGCCTCGGTGGGTGGCTACACCTTC. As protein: CASSQDRASVGGYTF.

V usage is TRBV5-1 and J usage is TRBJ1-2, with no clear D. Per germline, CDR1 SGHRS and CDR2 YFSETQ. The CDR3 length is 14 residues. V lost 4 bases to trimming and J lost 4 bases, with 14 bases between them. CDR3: CASSPSTGTYGYTF. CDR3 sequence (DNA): TGCGCCAGCAGCCCCTCGACGGGAACCTATGGCTACACCTTC.

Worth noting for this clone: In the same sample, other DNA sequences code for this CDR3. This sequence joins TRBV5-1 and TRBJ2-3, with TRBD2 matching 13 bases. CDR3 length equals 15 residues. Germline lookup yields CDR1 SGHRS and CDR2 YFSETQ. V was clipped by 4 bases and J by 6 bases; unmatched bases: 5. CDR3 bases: TGCGCCAGCAGCCGGACTAGCGGGGGCCTGGATACGCAGTATTTT. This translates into CASSRTSGGLDTQYF. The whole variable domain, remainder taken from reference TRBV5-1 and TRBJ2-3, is KAGVTQTPRYLIKTRGQQVTLSCSPISGHRSVSWYQQTPGQGLQFLFEYFSETQRNKGNFPGRFSGRQFSNSRSEMNVSTLELGDSALYLCASSRTSGGLDTQYFGPGTRLTVL.

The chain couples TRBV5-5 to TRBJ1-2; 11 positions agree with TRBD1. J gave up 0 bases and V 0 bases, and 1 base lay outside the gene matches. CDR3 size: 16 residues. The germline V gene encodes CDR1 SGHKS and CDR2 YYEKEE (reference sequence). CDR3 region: CASSLGTGGPNYGYTF. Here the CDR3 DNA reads TGTGCCAGCAGCTTGGGGACAGGGGGCCCTAACTATGGCTACACCTTC.

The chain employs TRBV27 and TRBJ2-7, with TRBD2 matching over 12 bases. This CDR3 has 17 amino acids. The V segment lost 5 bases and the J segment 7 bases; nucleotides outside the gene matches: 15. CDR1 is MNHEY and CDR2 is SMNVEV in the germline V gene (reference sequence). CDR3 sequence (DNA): TGTGCCAGCAGTGATCTTCTGCGGACTAGCGGGGACACGGAGCAGTACTTC. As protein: CASSDLLRTSGDTEQYF.